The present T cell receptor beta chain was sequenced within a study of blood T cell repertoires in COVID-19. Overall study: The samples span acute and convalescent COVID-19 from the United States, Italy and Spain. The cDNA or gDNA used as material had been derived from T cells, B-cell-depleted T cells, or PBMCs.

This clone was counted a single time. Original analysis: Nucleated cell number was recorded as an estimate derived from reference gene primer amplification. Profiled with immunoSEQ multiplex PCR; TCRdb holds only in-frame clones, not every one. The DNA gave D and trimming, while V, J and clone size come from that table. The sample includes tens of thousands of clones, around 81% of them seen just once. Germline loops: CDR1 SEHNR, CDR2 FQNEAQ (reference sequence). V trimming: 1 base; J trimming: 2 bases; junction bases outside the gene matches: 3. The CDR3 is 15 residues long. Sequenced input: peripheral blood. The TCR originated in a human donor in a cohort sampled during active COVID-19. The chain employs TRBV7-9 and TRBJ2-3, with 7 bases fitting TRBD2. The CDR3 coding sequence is TGTGCCAGCAGCTTAGGGGAGGGCTCCACAGATACGCAGTATTTT. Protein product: CASSLGEGSTDTQYF.